This T cell receptor (beta chain) was profiled in a study of blood T cell dynamics during melanoma immunotherapy. As for time point: week 3, after first cycle of checkpoint inhibitor. Sampling occurred pretreatment (T0) and at week 3 (W3), after cycle one of checkpoint blockade. The method was immunoSEQ multiplex PCR; TCRdb's version includes in-frame clones alone and lacks a portion of them. The repertoire holds roughly 1,100 clones, with 80% to 85% as singletons. As to this clone: Its specificity is not known.

Points from the study as a whole: A W3 rise in cfDNA rearrangement score marked disease control, not progression.

The CDR3 runs to 16 residues. Germline CDR1 SGHRS, CDR2 YFSETQ. Trimming at V came to 1 base and at J to 5 bases, leaving 11 bases not matched to a gene. The sample here was cell-free DNA from blood, taken from a patient treated with checkpoint blockade. The clonotype originates from a human donor with melanoma. V and J are TRBV5-1 and TRBJ2-5; 7 bases are a match to TRBD2. The DNA of the CDR3 is TGCGCCAGCAGCTTGTCTAGCCTCCCAGCGGGGGAGACCCAGTACTTC. This gives the protein CASSLSSLPAGETQYF.